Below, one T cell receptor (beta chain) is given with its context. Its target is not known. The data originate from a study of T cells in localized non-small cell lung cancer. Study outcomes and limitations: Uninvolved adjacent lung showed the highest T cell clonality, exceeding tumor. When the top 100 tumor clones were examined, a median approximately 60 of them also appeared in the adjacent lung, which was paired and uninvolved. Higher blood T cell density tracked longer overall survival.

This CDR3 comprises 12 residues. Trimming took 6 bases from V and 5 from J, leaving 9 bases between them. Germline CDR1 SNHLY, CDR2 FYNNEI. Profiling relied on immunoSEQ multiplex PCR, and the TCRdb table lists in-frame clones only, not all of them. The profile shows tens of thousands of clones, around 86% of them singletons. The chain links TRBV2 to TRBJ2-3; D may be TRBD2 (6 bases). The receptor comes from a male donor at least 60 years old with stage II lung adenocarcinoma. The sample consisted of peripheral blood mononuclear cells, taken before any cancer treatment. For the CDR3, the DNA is TGTGCCAGCAGCGGGGACTTAGATACGCAGTATTTT. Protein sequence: CASSGDLDTQYF.